The source of this T cell receptor beta chain is a study of blood T cell repertoires in COVID-19. Study-wide background: Sample material is recorded as cDNA or gDNA derived from T cells, B-cell-depleted T cells, or PBMCs.

Original handling: From reference gene primer amplification, estimates of nucleated cell counts were derived. Only in-frame clones appear in the TCRdb table, and some are missing; sequencing was by immunoSEQ multiplex PCR. V, J and clone size derive from that table, while D and trimming were established from the DNA sequence. The repertoire has approximately 81,000 clones, roughly four fifths of them found once; the top ten carry roughly 7.4%. Trimming shortened V by 0 bases and J by 2 bases, and 7 bases separated the two germline ends. The CDR3 totals 14 residues. Looked up from germline, CDR1 is MNHEY and CDR2 is SMNVEV (reference sequence).

Specimen: peripheral blood. The chain employs TRBV27 and TRBJ2-5; D is unresolved. This TCR came from a human donor in a cohort sampled during active COVID-19. The CDR3 bases are TGTGCCAGCAGTTTATCATCACTTCAAGAGACCCAGTACTTC. It is translated as CASSLSSLQETQYF.